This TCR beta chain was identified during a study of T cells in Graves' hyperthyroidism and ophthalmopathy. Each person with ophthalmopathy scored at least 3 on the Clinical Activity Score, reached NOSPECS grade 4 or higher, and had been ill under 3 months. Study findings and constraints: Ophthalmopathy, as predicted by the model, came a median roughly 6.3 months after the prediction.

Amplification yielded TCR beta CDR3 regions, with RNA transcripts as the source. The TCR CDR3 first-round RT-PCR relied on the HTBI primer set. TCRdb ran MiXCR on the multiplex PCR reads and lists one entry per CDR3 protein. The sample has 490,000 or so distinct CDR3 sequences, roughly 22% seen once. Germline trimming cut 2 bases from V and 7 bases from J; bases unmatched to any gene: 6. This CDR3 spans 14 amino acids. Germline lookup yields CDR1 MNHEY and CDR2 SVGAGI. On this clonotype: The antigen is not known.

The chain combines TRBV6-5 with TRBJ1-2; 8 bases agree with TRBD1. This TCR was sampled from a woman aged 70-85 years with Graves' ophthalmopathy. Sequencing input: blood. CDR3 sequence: CASSYATGGVGYTF. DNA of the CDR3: TGTGCCAGCAGTTACGCTACAGGGGGTGTTGGCTACACCTTC.